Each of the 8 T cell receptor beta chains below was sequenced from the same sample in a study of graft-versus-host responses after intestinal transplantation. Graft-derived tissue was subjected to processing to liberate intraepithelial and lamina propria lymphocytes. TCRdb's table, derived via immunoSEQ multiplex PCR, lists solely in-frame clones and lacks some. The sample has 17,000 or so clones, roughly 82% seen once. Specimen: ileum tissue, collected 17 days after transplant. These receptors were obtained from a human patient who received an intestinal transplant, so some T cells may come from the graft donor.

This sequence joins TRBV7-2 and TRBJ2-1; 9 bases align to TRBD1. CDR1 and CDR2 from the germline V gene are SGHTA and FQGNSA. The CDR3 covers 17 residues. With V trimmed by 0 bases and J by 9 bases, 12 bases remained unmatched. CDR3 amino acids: CASSLALLGQGLSEQFF. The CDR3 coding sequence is TGTGCCAGCAGCTTAGCGCTCTTAGGACAGGGGTTGAGTGAGCAGTTCTTC.

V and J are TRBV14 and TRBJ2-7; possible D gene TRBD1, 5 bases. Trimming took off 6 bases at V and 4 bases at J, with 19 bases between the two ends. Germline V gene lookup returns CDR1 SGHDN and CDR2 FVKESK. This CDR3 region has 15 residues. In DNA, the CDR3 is TGTGCCAGCAGTCTCGTCCGGGCAGGGAAGTACGAGCAGTACTTC. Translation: CASSLVRAGKYEQYF.

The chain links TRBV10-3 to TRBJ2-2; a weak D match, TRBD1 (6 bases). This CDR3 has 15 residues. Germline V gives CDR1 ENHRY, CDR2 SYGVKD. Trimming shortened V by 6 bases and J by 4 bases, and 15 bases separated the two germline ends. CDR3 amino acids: CAIRGNRASTGELFF. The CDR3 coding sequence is TGTGCCATCAGGGGGAACAGGGCGAGCACCGGGGAGCTGTTTTTT.

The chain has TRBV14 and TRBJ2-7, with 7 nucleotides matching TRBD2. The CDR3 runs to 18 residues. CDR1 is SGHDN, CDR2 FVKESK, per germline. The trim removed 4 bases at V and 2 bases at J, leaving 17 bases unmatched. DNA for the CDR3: TGTGCCAGCAGCCTAGGGGTCCCCGGGGGGACTTCAACCTACGAGCAGTACTTC. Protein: CASSLGVPGGTSTYEQYF.

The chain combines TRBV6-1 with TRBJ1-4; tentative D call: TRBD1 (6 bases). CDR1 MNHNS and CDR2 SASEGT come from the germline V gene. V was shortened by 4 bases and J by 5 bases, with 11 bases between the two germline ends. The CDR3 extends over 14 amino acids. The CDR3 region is CASSGGARNEKLFF. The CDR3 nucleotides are TGTGCCAGCAGTGGGGGGGCAAGGAATGAAAAACTGTTTTTT.

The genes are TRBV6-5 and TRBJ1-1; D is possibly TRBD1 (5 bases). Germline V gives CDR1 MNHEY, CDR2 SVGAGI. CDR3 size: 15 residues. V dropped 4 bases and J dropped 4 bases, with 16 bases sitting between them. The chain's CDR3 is CASSSKGVDGTEAFF. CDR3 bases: TGTGCCAGCAGTTCAAAAGGGGTAGACGGCACTGAAGCTTTCTTT.

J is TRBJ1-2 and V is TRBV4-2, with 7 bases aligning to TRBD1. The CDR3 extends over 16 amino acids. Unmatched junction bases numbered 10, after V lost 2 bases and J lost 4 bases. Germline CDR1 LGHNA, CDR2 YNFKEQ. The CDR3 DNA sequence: TGTGCCAGCAGCCAAATAGGACAGGCCAACATCTATGGCTACACCTTC. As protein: CASSQIGQANIYGYTF.

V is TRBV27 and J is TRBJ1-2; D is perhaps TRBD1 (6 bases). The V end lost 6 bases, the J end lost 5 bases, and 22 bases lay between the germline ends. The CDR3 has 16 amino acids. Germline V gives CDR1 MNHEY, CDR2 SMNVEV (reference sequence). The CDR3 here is CASSHPPGHRLYGYTF. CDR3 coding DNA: TGTGCCAGCAGCCATCCTCCGGGACACAGACTTTATGGCTACACCTTC.